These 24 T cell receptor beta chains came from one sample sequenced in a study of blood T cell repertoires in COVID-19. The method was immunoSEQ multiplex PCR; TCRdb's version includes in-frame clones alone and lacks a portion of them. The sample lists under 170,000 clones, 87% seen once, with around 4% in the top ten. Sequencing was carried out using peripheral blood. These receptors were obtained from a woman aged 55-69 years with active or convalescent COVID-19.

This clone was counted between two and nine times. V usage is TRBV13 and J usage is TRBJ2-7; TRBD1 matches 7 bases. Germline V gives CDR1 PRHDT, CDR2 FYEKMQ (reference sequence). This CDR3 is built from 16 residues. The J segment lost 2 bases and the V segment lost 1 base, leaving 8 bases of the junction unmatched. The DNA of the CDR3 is TGTGCCAGCAGCTTAGTGGGACAGACAACCCCCTACGAGCAGTACTTC. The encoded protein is CASSLVGQTTPYEQYF. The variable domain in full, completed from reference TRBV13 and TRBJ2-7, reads AAGVIQSPRHLIKEKRETATLKCYPIPRHDTVYWYQQGPGQDPQFLISFYEKMQSDKGSIPDRFSAQQFSDYHSELNMSSLELGDSALYFCASSLVGQTTPYEQYFGPGTRLTVT.

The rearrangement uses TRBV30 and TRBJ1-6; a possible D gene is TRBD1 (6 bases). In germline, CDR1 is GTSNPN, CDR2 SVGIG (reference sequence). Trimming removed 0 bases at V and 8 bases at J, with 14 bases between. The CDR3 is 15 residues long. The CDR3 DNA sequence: TGTGCCTGGAGTGTATTGGCAGGGGCGTATTCACCCCTCCACTTT. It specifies CAWSVLAGAYSPLHF. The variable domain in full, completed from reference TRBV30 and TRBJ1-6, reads SQTIHQWPATLVQPVGSPLSLECTVEGTSNPNLYWYRQAAGRGLQLLFYSVGIGQISSEVPQNLSASRPQDRQFILSSKKLLLSDSGFYLCAWSVLAGAYSPLHFGNGTRLTVT.

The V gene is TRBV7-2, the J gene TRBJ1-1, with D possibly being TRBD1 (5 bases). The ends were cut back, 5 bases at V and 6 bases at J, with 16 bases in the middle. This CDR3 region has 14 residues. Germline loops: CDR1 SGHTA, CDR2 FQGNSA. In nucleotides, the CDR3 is TGTGCCAGCAGCCCTCAGGGTTCTTTAGCTGAAGCTTTCTTT. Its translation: CASSPQGSLAEAFF.

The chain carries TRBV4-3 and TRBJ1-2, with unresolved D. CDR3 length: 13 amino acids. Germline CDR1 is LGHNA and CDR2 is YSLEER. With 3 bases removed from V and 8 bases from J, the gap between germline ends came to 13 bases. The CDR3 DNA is TGCGCCAGCAGCCAGGCCTTATTGGCCGGCTACACCTTC. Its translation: CASSQALLAGYTF.

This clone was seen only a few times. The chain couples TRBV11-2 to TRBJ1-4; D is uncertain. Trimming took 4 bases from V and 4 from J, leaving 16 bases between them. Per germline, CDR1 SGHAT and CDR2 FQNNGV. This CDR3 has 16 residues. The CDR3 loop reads CASSSYIAGLNEKLFF. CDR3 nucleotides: TGTGCCAGCAGCTCATATATCGCAGGACTTAATGAAAAACTGTTTTTT.

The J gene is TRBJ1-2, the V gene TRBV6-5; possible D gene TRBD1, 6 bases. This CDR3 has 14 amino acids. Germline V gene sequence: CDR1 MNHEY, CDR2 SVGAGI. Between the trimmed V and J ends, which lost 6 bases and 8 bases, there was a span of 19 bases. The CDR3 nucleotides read TGTGCCAGCAGCCCCTTAGGGGGACGGGGAGGCTACACCTTC. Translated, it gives CASSPLGGRGGYTF.

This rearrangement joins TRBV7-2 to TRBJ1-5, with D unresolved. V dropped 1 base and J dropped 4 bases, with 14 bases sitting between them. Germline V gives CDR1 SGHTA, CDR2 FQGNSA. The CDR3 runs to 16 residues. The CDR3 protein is CASSLGFGGLNQPQHF. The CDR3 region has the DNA TGTGCCAGCAGCTTAGGTTTTGGCGGATTGAATCAGCCCCAGCATTTT.

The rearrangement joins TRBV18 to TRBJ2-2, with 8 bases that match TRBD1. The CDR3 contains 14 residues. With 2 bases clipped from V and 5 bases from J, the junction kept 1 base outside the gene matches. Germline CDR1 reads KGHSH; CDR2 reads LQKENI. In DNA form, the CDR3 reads TGTGCCAGCTCACCAAGGACAGGGACCGGGGAGCTGTTTTTT. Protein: CASSPRTGTGELFF.

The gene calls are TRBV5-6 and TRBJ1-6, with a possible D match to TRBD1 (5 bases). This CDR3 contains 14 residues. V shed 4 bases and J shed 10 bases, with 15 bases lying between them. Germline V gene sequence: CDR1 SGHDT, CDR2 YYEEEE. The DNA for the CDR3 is TGTGCCAGCAGCCGCGGCCAGGGTACCTCACCCCTCCACTTT. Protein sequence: CASSRGQGTSPLHF. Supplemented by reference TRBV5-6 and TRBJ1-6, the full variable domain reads DAGVTQSPTHLIKTRGQQVTLRCSPKSGHDTVSWYQQALGQGPQFIFQYYEEEERQRGNFPDRFSGHQFPNYSSELNVNALLLGDSALYLCASSRGQGTSPLHFGNGTRLTVT.

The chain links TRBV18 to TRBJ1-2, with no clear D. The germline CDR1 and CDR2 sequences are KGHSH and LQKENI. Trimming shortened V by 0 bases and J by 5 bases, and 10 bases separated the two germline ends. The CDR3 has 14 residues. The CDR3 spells CASSPPGGIYGYTF. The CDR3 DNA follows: TGTGCCAGCTCACCACCAGGAGGCATATATGGCTACACCTTC. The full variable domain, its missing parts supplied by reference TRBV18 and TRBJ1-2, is NAGVMQNPRHLVRRRGQEARLRCSPMKGHSHVYWYRQLPEEGLKFMVYLQKENIIDESGMPKERFSAEFPKEGPSILRIQQVVRGDSAAYFCASSPPGGIYGYTFGSGTRLTVV.

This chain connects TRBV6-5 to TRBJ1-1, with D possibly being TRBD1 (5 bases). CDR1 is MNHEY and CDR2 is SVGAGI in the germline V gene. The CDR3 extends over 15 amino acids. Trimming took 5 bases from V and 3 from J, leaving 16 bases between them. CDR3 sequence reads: CASSLQTVSDTEAFF. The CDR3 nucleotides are TGTGCCAGCAGTCTACAGACAGTATCTGACACTGAAGCTTTCTTT.

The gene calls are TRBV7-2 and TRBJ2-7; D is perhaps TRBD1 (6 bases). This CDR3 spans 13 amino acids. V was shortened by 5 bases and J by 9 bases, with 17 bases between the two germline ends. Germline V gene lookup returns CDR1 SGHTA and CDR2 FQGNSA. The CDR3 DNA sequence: TGTGCCAGCAGCCCTCGACAGGAGCTCGCGCAGTACTTC. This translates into CASSPRQELAQYF.

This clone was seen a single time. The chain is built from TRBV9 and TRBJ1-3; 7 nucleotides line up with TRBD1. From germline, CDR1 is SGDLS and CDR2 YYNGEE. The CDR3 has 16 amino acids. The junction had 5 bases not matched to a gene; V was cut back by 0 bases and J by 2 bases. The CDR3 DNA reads TGTGCCAGCAGCGTAGACGACAGGGAGACTGGAAACACCATATATTTT. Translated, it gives CASSVDDRETGNTIYF.

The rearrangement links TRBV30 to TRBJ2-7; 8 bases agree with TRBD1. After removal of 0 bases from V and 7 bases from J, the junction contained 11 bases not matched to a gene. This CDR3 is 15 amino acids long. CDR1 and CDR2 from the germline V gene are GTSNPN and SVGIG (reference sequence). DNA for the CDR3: TGTGCCTGGAGTGTACTGGGCAGGGGGCTGGGGGAGCAGTACTTC. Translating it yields CAWSVLGRGLGEQYF.

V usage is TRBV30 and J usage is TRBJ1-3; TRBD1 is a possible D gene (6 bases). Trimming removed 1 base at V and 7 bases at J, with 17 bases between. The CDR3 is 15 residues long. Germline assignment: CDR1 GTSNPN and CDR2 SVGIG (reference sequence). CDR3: CAWSALGERGNTIYF. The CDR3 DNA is TGTGCCTGGAGTGCCCTTGGGGAAAGGGGGAACACCATATATTTT.

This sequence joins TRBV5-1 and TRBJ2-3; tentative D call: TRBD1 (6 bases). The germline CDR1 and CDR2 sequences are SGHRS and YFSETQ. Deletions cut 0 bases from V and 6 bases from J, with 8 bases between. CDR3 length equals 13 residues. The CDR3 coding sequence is TGCGCCAGCAGCTTGGGGGACATGGATACGCAGTATTTT. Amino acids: CASSLGDMDTQYF.

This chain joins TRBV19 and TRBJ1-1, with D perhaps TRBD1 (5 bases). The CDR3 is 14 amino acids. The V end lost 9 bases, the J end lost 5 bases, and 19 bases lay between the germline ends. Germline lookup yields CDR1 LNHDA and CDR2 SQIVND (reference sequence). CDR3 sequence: CASLQWSGGTEAFF. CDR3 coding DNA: TGTGCCAGCCTTCAGTGGTCGGGGGGGACTGAAGCTTTCTTT.

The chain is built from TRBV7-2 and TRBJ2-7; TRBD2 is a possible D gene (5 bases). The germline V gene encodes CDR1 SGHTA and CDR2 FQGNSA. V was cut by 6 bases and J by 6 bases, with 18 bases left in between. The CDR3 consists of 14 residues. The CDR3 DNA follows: TGTGCCAGCAGTTTTACGGGGATGGGTGCCGAGCAGTACTTC. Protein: CASSFTGMGAEQYF.

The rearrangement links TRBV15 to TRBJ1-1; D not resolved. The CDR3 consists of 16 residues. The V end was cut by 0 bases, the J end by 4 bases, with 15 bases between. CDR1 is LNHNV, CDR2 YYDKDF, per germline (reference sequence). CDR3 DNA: TGTGCCACCAGCAGAGATTACATCGGGGTAGGCACTGAAGCTTTCTTT. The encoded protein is CATSRDYIGVGTEAFF.

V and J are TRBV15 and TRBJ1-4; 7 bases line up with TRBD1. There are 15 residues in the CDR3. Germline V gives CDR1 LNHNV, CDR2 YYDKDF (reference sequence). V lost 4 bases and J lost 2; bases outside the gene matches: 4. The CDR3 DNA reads TGTGCCACCAGCACCTTCAGGGGGACTAATGAAAAACTGTTTTTT. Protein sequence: CATSTFRGTNEKLFF.

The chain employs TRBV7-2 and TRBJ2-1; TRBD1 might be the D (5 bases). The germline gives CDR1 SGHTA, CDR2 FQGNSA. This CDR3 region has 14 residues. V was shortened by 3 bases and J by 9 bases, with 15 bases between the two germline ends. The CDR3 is CASSLPFAGSEQFF. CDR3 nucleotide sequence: TGTGCCAGCAGCTTGCCATTTGCAGGGTCTGAGCAGTTCTTC.

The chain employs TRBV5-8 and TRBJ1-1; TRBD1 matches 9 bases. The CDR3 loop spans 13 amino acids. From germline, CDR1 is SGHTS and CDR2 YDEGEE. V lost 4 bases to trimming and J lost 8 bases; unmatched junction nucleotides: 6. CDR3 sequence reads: CASSRPGTGEAFF. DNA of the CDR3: TGTGCCAGCAGCCGTCCCGGGACAGGGGAAGCTTTCTTT.

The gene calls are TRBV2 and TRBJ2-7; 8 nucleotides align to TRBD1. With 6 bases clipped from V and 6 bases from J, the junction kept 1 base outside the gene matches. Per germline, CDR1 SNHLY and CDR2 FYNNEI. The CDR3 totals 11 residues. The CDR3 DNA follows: TGTGCCAGCAGAACAGGGGGCGAGCAGTACTTC. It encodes CASRTGGEQYF.

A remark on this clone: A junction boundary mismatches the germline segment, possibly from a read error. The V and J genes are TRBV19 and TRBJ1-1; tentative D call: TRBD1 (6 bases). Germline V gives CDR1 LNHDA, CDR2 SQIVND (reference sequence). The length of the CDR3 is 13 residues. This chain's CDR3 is CASRYRANSEAFF. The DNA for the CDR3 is TGTGCCAGTAGGTACAGGGCCAACAGTGAAGCTTTCTTT.